This T cell receptor beta chain was obtained from a study of CD8+CD57+ T cells in acquired aplastic anemia. At the level of the study: Sorted cells (CD4+ and CD8+) yielded DNA amounts that averaged approximately 3.2 ug.

Trimming cost V 10 bases and J 4 bases; bases outside gene matches: 3. The CDR3 loop spans 12 amino acids. CDR1 and CDR2 from the germline V gene are ENHRY and SYGVKD. As regards this clonotype: What it recognizes is unknown.

Genomic DNA served as template for TCR beta VDJ and CDR3 profiling. TCRdb reanalysed the reads using MiXCR and keeps one entry per CDR3 protein. There are 150,000 to 200,000 distinct CDR3 sequences in the sample; roughly two thirds occur only once, and around 45% lies in the top ten. The patients chosen for sequencing had shown expansion of CD8+CD57+ cells (detected by flow cytometry). Findings and limits, study-wide: Around 27 was the count of CD8+ CDR3 sequences that patients shared with controls.

The sample taken for sequencing was sorted CD4+, CD8+, or CD8+CD57+ T cells (not recorded which) from PBMCs. This TCR was sampled from a human donor with aplastic anemia. The chain couples TRBV10-3 to TRBJ2-5; 10 bases are a match to TRBD2. The CDR3 DNA reads TGTGCCACTCGACTAGCGGGAGAGACCCAGTACTTC. It is translated as CATRLAGETQYF.